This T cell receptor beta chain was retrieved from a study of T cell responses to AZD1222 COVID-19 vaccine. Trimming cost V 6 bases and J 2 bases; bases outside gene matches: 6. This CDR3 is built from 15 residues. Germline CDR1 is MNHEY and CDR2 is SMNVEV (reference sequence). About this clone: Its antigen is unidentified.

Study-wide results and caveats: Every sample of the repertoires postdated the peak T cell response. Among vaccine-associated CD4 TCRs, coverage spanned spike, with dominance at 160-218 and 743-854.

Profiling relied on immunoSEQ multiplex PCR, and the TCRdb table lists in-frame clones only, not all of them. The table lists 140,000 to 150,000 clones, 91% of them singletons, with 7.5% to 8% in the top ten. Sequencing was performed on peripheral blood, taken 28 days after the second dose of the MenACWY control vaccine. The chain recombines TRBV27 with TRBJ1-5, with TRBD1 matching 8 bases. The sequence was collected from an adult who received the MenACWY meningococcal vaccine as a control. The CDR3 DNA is TGTGCCAGCAGAAAGGACAGGGATGGCAATCAGCCCCAGCATTTT. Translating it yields CASRKDRDGNQPQHF.